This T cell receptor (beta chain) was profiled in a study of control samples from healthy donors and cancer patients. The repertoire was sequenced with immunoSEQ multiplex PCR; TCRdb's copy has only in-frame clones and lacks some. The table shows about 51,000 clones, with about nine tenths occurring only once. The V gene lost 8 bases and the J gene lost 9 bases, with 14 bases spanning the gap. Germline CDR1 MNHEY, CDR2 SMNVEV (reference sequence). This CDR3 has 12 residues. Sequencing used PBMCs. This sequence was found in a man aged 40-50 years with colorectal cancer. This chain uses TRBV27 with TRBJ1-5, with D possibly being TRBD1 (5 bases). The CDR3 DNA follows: TGTGCCAGCGGCACCCATCAGGGGCCCCAGCATTTT. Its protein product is CASGTHQGPQHF.